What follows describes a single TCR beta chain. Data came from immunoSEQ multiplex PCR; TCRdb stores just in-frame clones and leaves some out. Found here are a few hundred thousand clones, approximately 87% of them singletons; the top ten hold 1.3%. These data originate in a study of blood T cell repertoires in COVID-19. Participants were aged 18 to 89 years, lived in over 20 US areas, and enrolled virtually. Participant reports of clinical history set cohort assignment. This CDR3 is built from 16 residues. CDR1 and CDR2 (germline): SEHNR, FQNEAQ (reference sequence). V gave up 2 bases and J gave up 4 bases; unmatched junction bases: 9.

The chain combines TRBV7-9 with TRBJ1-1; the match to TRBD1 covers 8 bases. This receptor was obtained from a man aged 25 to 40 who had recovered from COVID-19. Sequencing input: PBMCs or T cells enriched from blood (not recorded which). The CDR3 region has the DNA TGTGCCAGCAGCTTATTGGACAGGGCGCGAACCACTGAAGCTTTCTTT. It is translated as CASSLLDRARTTEAFF.